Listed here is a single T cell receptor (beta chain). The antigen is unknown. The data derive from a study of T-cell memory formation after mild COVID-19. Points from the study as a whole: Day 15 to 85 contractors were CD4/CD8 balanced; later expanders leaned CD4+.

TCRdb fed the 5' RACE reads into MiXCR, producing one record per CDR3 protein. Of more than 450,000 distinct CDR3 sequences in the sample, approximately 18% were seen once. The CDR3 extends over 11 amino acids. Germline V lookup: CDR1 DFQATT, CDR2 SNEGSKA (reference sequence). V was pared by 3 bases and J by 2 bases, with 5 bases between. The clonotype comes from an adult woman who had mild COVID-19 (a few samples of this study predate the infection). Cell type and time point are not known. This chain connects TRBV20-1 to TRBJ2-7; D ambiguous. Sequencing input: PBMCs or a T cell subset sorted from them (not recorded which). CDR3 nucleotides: TGCAGTGCTAGCGCGACCTACGAGCAGTACTTC. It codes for CSASATYEQYF.